This T cell receptor beta chain was captured by sequencing in a study of blood T cell repertoires in COVID-19. Study details: The United States, Italy and Spain were the sources of the acute and convalescent COVID-19 samples. Nucleic acid was either cDNA or gDNA, and it came from T cells, B-cell-depleted T cells, or PBMCs.

In the authors' methods: Reference gene primer amplification in the assay estimated nucleated cell counts. Clones were read by immunoSEQ multiplex PCR, and TCRdb kept only the in-frame ones, dropping some. Clone size and V and J calls were adopted from that table, with D and trimming inferred from the DNA. Counted here are around 69,000 clones, about 86% occurring once; the ten biggest clones make up approximately 7%. The CDR3 totals 19 residues. Per germline, CDR1 LNHNV and CDR2 YYDKDF (reference sequence). Trimming left V 0 bases short and J 0 bases short, with 18 bases between. Material: peripheral blood. This chain uses TRBV15 with TRBJ2-1, with D possibly TRBD2 on 6 matching bases. This receptor was taken from a man aged 50-59 years with active COVID-19. CDR3 residues: CATSRDGPRSGPSYNEQFF. The CDR3 nucleotides read TGTGCCACCAGCAGAGATGGCCCTCGAAGCGGGCCCTCCTACAATGAGCAGTTCTTC. Supplemented by reference TRBV15 and TRBJ2-1, the full variable domain reads DAMVIQNPRYQVTQFGKPVTLSCSQTLNHNVMYWYQQKSSQAPKLLFHYYDKDFNNEADTPDNFQSRRPNTSFCFLDIRSPGLGDTAMYLCATSRDGPRSGPSYNEQFFGPGTRLTVL.